The clone carrying this TCR beta chain occurred once. Its antigen is not known. The libraries were made with immunoSEQ v3.0 at survey level. Sequencing set out to capture roughly 35,000-50,000 T-cell genomes per sample. Sequencing was performed with immunoSEQ multiplex PCR; in TCRdb, only in-frame clones are kept and a portion is missing. The profile shows tens of thousands of clones, roughly 95% of them singletons. V was shortened by 4 bases and J by 8 bases, with 14 bases between the two germline ends. The CDR3 covers 13 residues. The germline V gene encodes CDR1 MNHEY and CDR2 SVGAGI. The data were obtained in a study of long-term antiretroviral therapy in people with HIV. Study-level results: Clonal expansions arising prior to ART prevailed in the repertoire at every time point. Despite increasing after ART, diversity remained lower than that of transplant donor controls.

Clinicians in the United States treated all participants with HIV. The chain carries TRBV6-5 and TRBJ1-1; weak D call: TRBD1 (6 bases). The sample consisted of unsorted PBMCs, taken 3.7 years after starting antiretroviral therapy. The TCR was taken from a woman between 45 and 65 years old with HIV. Here the CDR3 reads CASSLQGGTEAFF. As DNA, the CDR3 is TGTGCCAGCAGTTTACAGGGAGGGACAGAAGCTTTCTTT.